This TCR beta chain was sequenced for a study of T cell responses to AZD1222 COVID-19 vaccine. Trimming pared 4 bases from V and 0 bases from J, leaving 10 bases between. There are 15 residues in the CDR3. Germline CDR1 MNHEY, CDR2 SVGAGI. Study-wide results and limits: Across spike, vaccine-associated CD4 TCRs were found, dominant at 160-218 and 743-854.

This clone was seen a few times. Its antigen is currently unknown. The data were produced by immunoSEQ multiplex PCR, yet TCRdb's version contains in-frame clones alone and is incomplete. The repertoire includes 150,000 to 200,000 clones, over 80% of them detected once, and roughly 10% sits in the top ten. Material: peripheral blood, obtained on day 0 of AZD1222 vaccination. The genes are TRBV6-5 and TRBJ1-5; a possible D gene is TRBD1 (6 bases). The sequence was obtained from an adult in good health. CDR3 sequence (DNA): TGTGCCAGCAGTTCAGGGGTGTTTAGCAATCAGCCCCAGCATTTT. Translated, it gives CASSSGVFSNQPQHF.